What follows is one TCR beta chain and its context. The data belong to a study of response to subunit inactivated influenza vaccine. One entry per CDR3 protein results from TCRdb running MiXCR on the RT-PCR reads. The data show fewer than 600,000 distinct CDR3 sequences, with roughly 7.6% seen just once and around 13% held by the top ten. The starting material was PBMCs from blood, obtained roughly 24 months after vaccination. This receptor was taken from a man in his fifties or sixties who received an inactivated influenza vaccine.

CDR3 sequence: CASRQGGVTDTQYF. The CDR3 region has the DNA TGTGCCAGCAGACAGGGAGGGGTCACAGATACGCAGTATTTT. The rearrangement links TRBV25-1 to TRBJ2-3; perhaps TRBD2 as D (7 bases). The CDR3 is 14 residues long. Germline lookup yields CDR1 MGHDK and CDR2 SYGVNS. V lost 6 bases and J 2 bases, leaving 12 bases between the germline ends.